This TCR beta chain was recovered during a study of T cells in tuberculosis. This CDR3 region has 14 residues. V lost 1 base, J lost 3 bases, and 9 bases lay in between. CDR1 is MGHRA and CDR2 is YSYEKL in the germline V gene. Data came from immunoSEQ multiplex PCR; TCRdb stores just in-frame clones and leaves some out. This sample carries under 45,000 clones, roughly 96% of them seen once, and the ten largest clones take roughly 3.5%. The specimen was PBMCs. The V and J genes are TRBV4-1 and TRBJ1-1; D remains ambiguous. The TCR originated in a donor under 30 with latent tuberculosis or without tuberculosis infection. The CDR3 coding sequence is TGCGCCAGCAGCCAAGCGAAACGGGACACTGAAGCTTTCTTT. Protein product: CASSQAKRDTEAFF.